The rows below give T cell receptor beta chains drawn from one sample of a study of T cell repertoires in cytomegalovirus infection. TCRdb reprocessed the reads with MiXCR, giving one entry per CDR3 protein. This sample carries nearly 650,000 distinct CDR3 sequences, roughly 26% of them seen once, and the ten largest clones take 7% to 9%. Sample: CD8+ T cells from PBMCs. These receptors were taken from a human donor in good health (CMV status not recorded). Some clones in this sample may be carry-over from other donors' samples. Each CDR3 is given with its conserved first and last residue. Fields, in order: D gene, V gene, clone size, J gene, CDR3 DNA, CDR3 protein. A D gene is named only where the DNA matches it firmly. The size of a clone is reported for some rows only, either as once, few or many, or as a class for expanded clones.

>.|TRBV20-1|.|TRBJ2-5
TGCAGTGCTAGCCCCCGAAGTATAGTGTACCAAGAGACCCAGTACTTC
CSASPRSIVYQETQYF
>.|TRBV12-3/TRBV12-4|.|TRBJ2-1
TGTGCCAGCAGTCAAGGGACCCACCCAAATGAGCAGTTCTTC
CASSQGTHPNEQFF
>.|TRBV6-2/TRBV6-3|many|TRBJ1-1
TGTGCCAGCAGTCCCGGTTGGGGGACTGAAGCTTTCTTT
CASSPGWGTEAFF
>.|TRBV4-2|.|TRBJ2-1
TGTGCCAGCAGCCAAGAGCCCCTAGGGCCTAGGGACAATGAGCAGTTCTTC
CASSQEPLGPRDNEQFF
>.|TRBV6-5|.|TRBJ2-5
TGTGCCAGCACTCCAGAGAGTCTCCTGGGGGAGACCCAGTACTTC
CASTPESLLGETQYF
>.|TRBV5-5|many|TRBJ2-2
TGTGCCAGCGGCCGAGCGGGCTCGAACACCGGGGAGCTGTTTTTT
CASGRAGSNTGELFF
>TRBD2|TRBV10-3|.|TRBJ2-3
TGTGCCATCGTGAATAGGACTAGCGGGGGAACTAGCACAGATACGCAGTATTTT
CAIVNRTSGGTSTDTQYF
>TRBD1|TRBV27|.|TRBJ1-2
TGTGCCAGCAGTTTCGACAGGGCCTACTATGGCTACACCTTC
CASSFDRAYYGYTF
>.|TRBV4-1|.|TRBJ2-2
TGCGCCAGCAGCCAAGGCCTAGCAGTAAACACCGGGGAGCTGTTTTTT
CASSQGLAVNTGELFF
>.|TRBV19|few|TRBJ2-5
TGTGCCAGTAGTGTGGACGGGGCTCCCCAAGAGACCCAGTACTTC
CASSVDGAPQETQYF
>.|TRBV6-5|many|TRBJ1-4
TGTGCCAGCAGCCAGACCCTTAATGAAAAACTGTTTTTT
CASSQTLNEKLFF
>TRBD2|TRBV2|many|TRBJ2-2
TGTGCCAGCAGTGAGCTAGCGGGAACCGGGGAGCTGTTTTTT
CASSELAGTGELFF
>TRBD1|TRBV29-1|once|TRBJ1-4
TGCAGCGTAATTCAGGGGGATATCGGTGAAAAACTGTTTTTT
CSVIQGDIGEKLFF
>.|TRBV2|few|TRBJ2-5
TGTGCCAGCAGTGAAGTCGGCAGTCAAGAGACCCAGTACTTC
CASSEVGSQETQYF
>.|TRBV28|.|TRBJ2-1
TGTGCCAGCAGTTTATATGGGGCGCGTAGGAATGAGCAGTTCTTC
CASSLYGARRNEQFF
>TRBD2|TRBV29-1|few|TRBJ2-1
TGCAGCGTTGAAGAGACTAGCGGGGGGTGGAATGAGCAGTTCTTC
CSVEETSGGWNEQFF
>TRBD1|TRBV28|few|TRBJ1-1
TGTGCCAGCAGTCTCCAGGGGGAATTCACTGAAGCTTTCTTT
CASSLQGEFTEAFF
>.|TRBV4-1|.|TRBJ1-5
TGCGCCAGCAGCCAAGATGGGTCAGGCCTCAATCAGCCCCAGCATTTT
CASSQDGSGLNQPQHF
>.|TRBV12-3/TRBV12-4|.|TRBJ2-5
TGTGCCAGCCGTAGGAGGGGGATTGGGGAGACCCAGTACTTC
CASRRRGIGETQYF
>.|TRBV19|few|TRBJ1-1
TGTGCCAGTAGTCCCCGAGGAGCAATGAACACTGAAGCTTTCTTT
CASSPRGAMNTEAFF
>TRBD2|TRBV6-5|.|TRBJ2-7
TGTGCCAGCAGCCAGACTAGCGGGGTCTACGAGCAGTACTTC
CASSQTSGVYEQYF
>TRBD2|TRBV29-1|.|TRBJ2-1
TGCAGCGCCTATCGTGGTGGCGGGGGGGTTGATGAGCAGTTCTTC
CSAYRGGGGVDEQFF
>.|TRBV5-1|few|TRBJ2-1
TGCGCCAGCGGTGGGACGGAGTCTTACAATGAGCAGTTCTTC
CASGGTESYNEQFF
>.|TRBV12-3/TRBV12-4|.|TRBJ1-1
TGTGCCAGCAGTTTTAAAATCATCGGGCAGGGGACGTCGGACACTGAAGCTTTCTTT
CASSFKIIGQGTSDTEAFF
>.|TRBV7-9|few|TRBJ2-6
TGTGCCAGCAGCTTAGTCGGCAGGGAAATCTCTGGGGCCAACGTCCTGACTTTC
CASSLVGREISGANVLTF
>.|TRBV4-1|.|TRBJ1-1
TGCGCCAACAGCCAAGATATGGCCTTGAACACTGAAGCTTTCTTT
CANSQDMALNTEAFF
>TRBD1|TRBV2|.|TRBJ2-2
TGTGCCAGCAGTGGGGATGACAGGGGCGGGGACACCGGGGAGCTGTTTTTT
CASSGDDRGGDTGELFF
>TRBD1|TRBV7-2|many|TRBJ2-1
TGTGCCAGCAGCTACAGGGGTTTTTACAATGAGCAGTTCTTC
CASSYRGFYNEQFF
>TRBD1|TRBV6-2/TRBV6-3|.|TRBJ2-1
TGTGCCAGCAGTTACTTGACAGGGGTCTCCTACAATGAGCAGTTCTTC
CASSYLTGVSYNEQFF
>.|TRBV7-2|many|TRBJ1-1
TGTGCCAGCAGCCCTTCCCGGGACCTAGGCACTGAAGCTTTCTTT
CASSPSRDLGTEAFF
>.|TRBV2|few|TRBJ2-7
TGTGCCAGCCTTGAGCTGCGATCCTCTGGATACGAGCAGTACTTC
CASLELRSSGYEQYF
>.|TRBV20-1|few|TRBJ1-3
TGCAGTGCTAGTCAGCGCGCTGGAAACACCATATATTTT
CSASQRAGNTIYF
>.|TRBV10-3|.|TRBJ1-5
TGTGCCATCAGTGAGTTGAATAGCAATCAGCCCCAGCATTTT
CAISELNSNQPQHF
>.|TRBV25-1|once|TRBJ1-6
TGTGCCAGCAGTGAAAGGGGAGGGGTCTATAATTCACCCCACCACTTT
CASSERGGVYNSPHHF
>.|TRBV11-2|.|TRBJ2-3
TGTGCCAGCAGTCCTGAGATGAGGGTACTAACCGGGGATACGCAGTATTTT
CASSPEMRVLTGDTQYF
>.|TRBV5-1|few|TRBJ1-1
TGCGCCAGCAGCCCTGATGGGGGTTCGAACACTGAAGCTTTCTTT
CASSPDGGSNTEAFF
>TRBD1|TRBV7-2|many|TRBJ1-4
TGTGCCAGCAGCTTAACCGGGACAGGGGAGGGAACTAATGAAAAACTGTTTTTT
CASSLTGTGEGTNEKLFF